One sample yielded the 17 T cell receptor beta chains listed below, sequenced in a study of beta chain features in type 1 diabetes. Their antigens are not known. Expressed TCRB transcripts were sequenced because the entire RNA isolate underwent reverse transcription. Sequencing was performed with immunoSEQ multiplex PCR; in TCRdb, only in-frame clones are kept and a portion is missing. The table shows about 340,000 clones, with about 13% occurring only once. Overall study findings and caveats: Moderate yet significant TCRB CDR3 shortening was seen in Type 1 diabetes patients in all four CD4+ subsets.

Sequenced input: naive CD4+ T cells from blood. The receptors derive from a woman between 18 and 29 years old with type 1 diabetes.

The chain employs TRBV30 and TRBJ2-2; 11 bases align to TRBD2. This CDR3 spans 20 amino acids. Trimming removed 0 bases from V and 4 bases from J; junction bases left unmatched: 16. Germline V lookup: CDR1 GTSNPN, CDR2 SVGIG (reference sequence). The CDR3 DNA reads TGTGCCTGGAGTGTACTCTTTAGGGCTAGCGGGAGGATGTTCACCGGGGAGCTGTTTTTT. Amino acids: CAWSVLFRASGRMFTGELFF.

This clone has only a few counts. The rearrangement links TRBV5-6 to TRBJ2-5; D possibly corresponds to TRBD2 (6 bases). The CDR3 length is 13 residues. Per germline, CDR1 SGHDT and CDR2 YYEEEE. Trimming stripped 0 bases from V and 4 bases from J, with 7 bases between. In nucleotides, the CDR3 is TGTGCCAGCAGCTTGGAAGCGGGAGAGACCCAGTACTTC. Amino acids: CASSLEAGETQYF.

With regard to this clone: Different DNA sequences within this sample yield the same CDR3. J is TRBJ1-5 and V is TRBV28; D is uncertain. V was cut by 6 bases and J by 5 bases, with 5 bases left in between. The CDR3 has 11 amino acids. The germline gives CDR1 MDHEN, CDR2 SYDVKM. The CDR3 is CASSRDQPQHF. In nucleotides, the CDR3 is TGTGCCAGCAGCCGTGATCAGCCCCAGCATTTT.

This chain joins TRBV5-4 and TRBJ2-1, with TRBD2 matching over 8 bases. The CDR3 is 15 amino acids. With 1 base clipped from V and 8 bases from J, the junction kept 8 bases outside the gene matches. Germline CDR1 is SGHNT and CDR2 is YYREEE (reference sequence). CDR3 amino acids: CASSLKRENSHEQFF. The CDR3 coding sequence is TGTGCCAGCAGCTTGAAGCGGGAGAACTCCCATGAGCAGTTCTTC.

This chain links TRBV19 with TRBJ2-3; 7 bases match TRBD2. The CDR3 consists of 15 residues. Trimming at V came to 7 bases and at J to 5 bases, leaving 12 bases not matched to a gene. Germline CDR1 is LNHDA and CDR2 is SQIVND (reference sequence). The CDR3 DNA sequence: TGTGCCAGTAAACCCCCGGGCGGGAGTTTAGATACGCAGTATTTT. It is translated as CASKPPGGSLDTQYF.

The chain links TRBV30 to TRBJ2-1, with a possible D match to TRBD1 (5 bases). The germline V and J ends were trimmed by 4 bases and 0 bases, with 10 bases remaining between them. Germline CDR1 is GTSNPN and CDR2 is SVGIG (reference sequence). The CDR3 is 14 residues long. This chain's CDR3 is CAWNTGNSYNEQFF. CDR3 in DNA: TGTGCCTGGAACACAGGCAACTCCTACAATGAGCAGTTCTTC.

This chain uses TRBV20-1 with TRBJ1-1, with TRBD1 as a possible D gene (5 bases). Germline V gene lookup returns CDR1 DFQATT and CDR2 SNEGSKA (reference sequence). The CDR3 is made up of 11 amino acids. V lost 5 bases and J 11 bases, leaving 15 bases between the germline ends. DNA of the CDR3: TGCAGTGCTCGAAGGAGGGGTTCGGCTTTCTTT. It encodes CSARRRGSAFF.

This clone was found a few times. The chain couples TRBV20-1 to TRBJ2-1, with D maybe TRBD2 (5 bases). The CDR3 is 10 residues long. The germline V gene has CDR1 DFQATT and CDR2 SNEGSKA (reference sequence). This CDR3 reads CSTSRNEQFF. The CDR3 bases are TGCAGCACTAGTCGCAATGAGCAGTTCTTC.

The V call is TRBV28, the J call TRBJ2-3, with 15 bases matching TRBD2. The CDR3 spans 17 residues. Germline CDR1 MDHEN, CDR2 SYDVKM. The V gene end was trimmed by 2 bases and the J gene end by 3 bases; junction bases not matched to a gene: 3. The CDR3 loop reads CASSLGTSGRLTDTQYF. The DNA for the CDR3 is TGTGCCAGCAGTTTAGGGACTAGCGGGAGGCTAACAGATACGCAGTATTTT.

This clone showed up just a few times. This chain connects TRBV7-9 to TRBJ2-3; the D gene is possibly TRBD2 (6 bases). CDR3 length: 13 residues. V gave up 2 bases and J gave up 7 bases, with 10 bases separating them. CDR1 is SEHNR and CDR2 is FQNEAQ in the germline V gene (reference sequence). CDR3 coding DNA: TGTGCCAGCAGCTTACGGGAGTGGAATACGCAGTATTTT. Its protein is CASSLREWNTQYF.

This clone appeared a few times. CDR3 bases: TGTGCCAGCAGCCAGAGGGGACTAGAGTACAATGAGCAGTTCTTC. Its translation is CASSQRGLEYNEQFF. This rearrangement joins TRBV9 to TRBJ2-1; 8 bases are a match to TRBD2. The J segment lost 4 bases and the V segment lost 4 bases, leaving 7 bases of the junction unmatched. Germline V gene data show CDR1 as SGDLS and CDR2 as YYNGEE. The CDR3 consists of 15 residues.

On this clone: At one end, the junction sequence differs from germline, possibly due to a read error. V usage is TRBV6-1 and J usage is TRBJ1-2; maybe TRBD1 (6 bases). Looked up from germline, CDR1 is MNHNS and CDR2 is SASEGT. The CDR3 covers 12 residues. The CDR3 DNA is TGTGCCAGCAGTGCAGGGACACGCAATCCCCTCTTC. It codes for CASSAGTRNPLF.

This clone was detected only a few times. The chain is built from TRBV30 and TRBJ2-5, with TRBD2 as a possible D gene (6 bases). Trimming removed 5 bases at V and 11 bases at J, with 21 bases between. This CDR3 region has 13 residues. Germline V lookup: CDR1 GTSNPN, CDR2 SVGIG (reference sequence). The CDR3 DNA is TGTGCCTGGTCCGGGAGTATTGTGGGGGAGCAGTACTTC. Protein product: CAWSGSIVGEQYF.

The chain uses TRBV7-2 and TRBJ2-1; D gene unclear. CDR3 size: 14 residues. Between the trimmed V and J ends, which lost 6 bases and 8 bases, there was a span of 17 bases. The germline V gene has CDR1 SGHTA and CDR2 FQGNSA. Here the CDR3 reads CASRSSPPTDEQFF. The DNA of the CDR3 is TGTGCCAGCAGATCAAGCCCTCCCACAGATGAGCAGTTCTTC.

In this sample, this clone turned up a few times. This chain links TRBV18 with TRBJ1-1; D is undetermined. Deletions cut 2 bases from V and 2 bases from J, with 6 bases between. Germline V gives CDR1 KGHSH, CDR2 LQKENI. The CDR3 length is 13 residues. The chain's CDR3 is CASSPNTNTEAFF. The CDR3 nucleotides are TGTGCCAGCTCACCAAACACCAACACTGAAGCTTTCTTT.

This sequence joins TRBV5-1 and TRBJ2-5, with 14 positions matching TRBD2. The ends lost 4 bases at V and 1 base at J; junction bases unmatched: 3. The CDR3 is 16 amino acids. CDR1 and CDR2 (germline): SGHRS, YFSETQ. CDR3 region: CASSPGLAGGQETQYF. The CDR3 coding sequence is TGCGCCAGCAGCCCCGGACTAGCGGGAGGCCAAGAGACCCAGTACTTC.

The genes are TRBV7-9 and TRBJ2-5, with 10 bases that match TRBD2. Germline CDR1 reads SEHNR; CDR2 reads FQNEAQ (reference sequence). V shed 5 bases, J shed 2 bases, and the junction held 5 bases outside the gene matches. This CDR3 comprises 15 residues. The CDR3 sequence: CASSPAGGGQETQYF. The DNA of the CDR3 is TGTGCCAGCAGCCCAGCGGGAGGGGGACAAGAGACCCAGTACTTC.